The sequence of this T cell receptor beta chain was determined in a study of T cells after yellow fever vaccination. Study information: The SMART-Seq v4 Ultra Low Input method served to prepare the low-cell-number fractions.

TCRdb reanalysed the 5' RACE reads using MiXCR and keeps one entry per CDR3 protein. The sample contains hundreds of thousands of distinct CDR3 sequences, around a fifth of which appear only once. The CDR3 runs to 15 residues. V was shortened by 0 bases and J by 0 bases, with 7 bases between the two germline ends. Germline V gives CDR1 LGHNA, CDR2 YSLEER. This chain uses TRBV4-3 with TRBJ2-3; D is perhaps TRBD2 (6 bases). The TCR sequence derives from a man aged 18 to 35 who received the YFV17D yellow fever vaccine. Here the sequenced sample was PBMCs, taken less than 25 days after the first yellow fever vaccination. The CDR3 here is CASSQDGTSTDTQYF. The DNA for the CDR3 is TGCGCCAGCAGCCAAGATGGGACTAGCACAGATACGCAGTATTTT.